The TCR beta chain described here comes from a study of beta chain features in type 1 diabetes. The CDR3 sequence is 15 residues long. Trimming left V 2 bases short and J 0 bases short, with 13 bases between. Germline assignment: CDR1 GTSNPN and CDR2 SVGIG (reference sequence). Expressed TCRB transcripts were sequenced because the entire RNA isolate underwent reverse transcription. Naive, central memory and regulatory T cell samples yielded some 3.9 million reads on average. TCRdb's copy holds only in-frame clones and misses some; the assay was immunoSEQ multiplex PCR. The table records around 140,000 clones, about an eighth of them present only once. Whole-study findings and limits: There was a moderate but significant shortening of TCRB CDR3s in all four CD4+ subsets of Type 1 diabetes patients. It was not settled here whether HLA type affects TCRB rearrangement.

On this clone: As yet, its antigen is unknown.

The rearrangement uses TRBV30 and TRBJ2-5, with D hard to call. Material: central memory CD4+ T cells from blood. The TCR sequence derives from a man in his late teens or twenties with type 1 diabetes. In nucleotides, the CDR3 is TGTGCCTGGAGTCGAGGCGGCTCCAACCAAGAGACCCAGTACTTC. It specifies CAWSRGGSNQETQYF. Filled out from reference TRBV30 and TRBJ2-5, the complete variable domain reads SQTIHQWPATLVQPVGSPLSLECTVEGTSNPNLYWYRQAAGRGLQLLFYSVGIGQISSEVPQNLSASRPQDRQFILSSKKLLLSDSGFYLCAWSRGGSNQETQYFGPGTRLLVL.